This TCR beta chain was identified in a study of control samples from healthy donors and cancer patients. Method: immunoSEQ multiplex PCR; TCRdb's copy keeps in-frame clones and lacks some. This sample yields 15,000 to 20,000 clones, of which more than 75% are seen a single time; approximately 9.3% belongs to the top ten. The CDR3 is 13 amino acids. The germline gives CDR1 MNHEY, CDR2 SVGAGI. Trimming took 7 bases from V and 1 from J, leaving 10 bases between them. The sequence derives from a woman in her sixties with head and neck cancer. V and J are TRBV6-5 and TRBJ1-1; a possible D gene is TRBD1 (5 bases). The material sequenced was PBMCs. The CDR3 protein is CASKLRGNTEAFF. The CDR3 DNA reads as TGTGCCAGCAAGTTAAGGGGGAACACTGAAGCTTTCTTT.